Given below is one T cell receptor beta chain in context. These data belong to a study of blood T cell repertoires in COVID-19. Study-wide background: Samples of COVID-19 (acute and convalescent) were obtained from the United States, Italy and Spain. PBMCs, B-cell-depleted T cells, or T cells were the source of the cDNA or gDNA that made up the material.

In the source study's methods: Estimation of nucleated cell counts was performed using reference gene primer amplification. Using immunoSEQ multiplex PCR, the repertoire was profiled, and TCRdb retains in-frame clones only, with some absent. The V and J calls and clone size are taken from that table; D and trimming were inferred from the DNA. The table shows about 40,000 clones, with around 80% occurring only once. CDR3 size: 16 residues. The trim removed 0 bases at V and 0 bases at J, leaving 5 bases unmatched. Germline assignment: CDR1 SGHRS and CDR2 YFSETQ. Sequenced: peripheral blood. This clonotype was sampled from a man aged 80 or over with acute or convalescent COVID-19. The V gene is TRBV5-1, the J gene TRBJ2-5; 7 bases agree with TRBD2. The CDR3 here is CASSLGLAVHQETQYF. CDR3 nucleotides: TGCGCCAGCAGCTTGGGGCTAGCGGTACACCAAGAGACCCAGTACTTC.